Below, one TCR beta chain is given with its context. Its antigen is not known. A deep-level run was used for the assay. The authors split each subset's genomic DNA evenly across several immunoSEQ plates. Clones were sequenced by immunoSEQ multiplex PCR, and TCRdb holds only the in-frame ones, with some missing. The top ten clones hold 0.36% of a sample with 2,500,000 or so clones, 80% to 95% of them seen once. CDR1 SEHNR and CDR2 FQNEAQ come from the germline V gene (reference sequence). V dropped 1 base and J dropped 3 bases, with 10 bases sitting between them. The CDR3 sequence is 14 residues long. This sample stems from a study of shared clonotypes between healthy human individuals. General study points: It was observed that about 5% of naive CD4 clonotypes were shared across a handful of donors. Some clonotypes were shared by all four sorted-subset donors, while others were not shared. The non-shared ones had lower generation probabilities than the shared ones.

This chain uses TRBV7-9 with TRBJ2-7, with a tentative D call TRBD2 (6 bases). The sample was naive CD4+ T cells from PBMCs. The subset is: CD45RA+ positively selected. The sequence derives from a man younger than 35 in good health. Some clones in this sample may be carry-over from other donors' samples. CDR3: CASSLVVGGYEQYF. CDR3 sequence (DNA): TGTGCCAGCAGCTTAGTTGTGGGAGGCTACGAGCAGTACTTC.